A single T cell receptor (beta chain) is shown here with its context. What it binds is unknown. Deep was the level used in running the assay. TCRdb's copy holds only in-frame clones and misses some; the assay was immunoSEQ multiplex PCR. This table has about a million clones, approximately 80% appearing once. These data are taken from a study of shared clonotypes between healthy human individuals. Study results and caveats: Some clonotypes were shared by all four sorted-subset donors, while others were not shared. The non-shared ones had lower generation probabilities than the shared ones. The low donor count limited represented genetic and exposure-history diversity.

Trimming pared 1 base from V and 5 bases from J, leaving 18 bases between. Germline-derived CDR1 and CDR2 are MGHRA and YSYEKL. The CDR3 extends over 17 amino acids. The specimen was memory CD4+ T cells sorted from blood. The subset was: CD45RA-negative fraction. The sequence came from a man between 18 and 29 years old in good health. V usage is TRBV4-1 and J usage is TRBJ2-1; D possibly matches TRBD1 or TRBD2 (9 bases each). The CDR3 DNA reads TGCGCCAGCAGCCAAGGGAGCGGGGGGACAGGGAACAATGAGCAGTTCTTC. Encoded protein: CASSQGSGGTGNNEQFF.